This TCR beta chain emerged from a study of OX40 agonist ivuxolimab in advanced cancers. At the level of the study: Every patient in dose escalation had hepatocellular carcinoma, melanoma, renal cell or head and neck cancer.

Using immunoSEQ multiplex PCR, the repertoire was profiled, and TCRdb retains in-frame clones only, with some absent. The repertoire holds tens of thousands of clones, with roughly 80% as singletons. The CDR3 is 15 amino acids. Per the germline V gene, CDR1 is SGHNT and CDR2 is YENEEA. Trimming removed 2 bases from V and 0 bases from J, with 7 bases in between. This chain joins TRBV11-3 and TRBJ2-2, with D possibly being TRBD1 (6 bases). This TCR derives from an adult with an advanced solid tumor such as melanoma, head and neck, liver or kidney cancer. Sequences were derived from CD4+ or CD8+ T cells sorted from blood, sampled in a trial of the OX40 agonist ivuxolimab. The DNA for the CDR3 is TGTGCCAGCAGCTTAACAGGGACGAACACCGGGGAGCTGTTTTTT. Protein sequence: CASSLTGTNTGELFF.